The T cell receptor beta chain described here comes from a study of OX40 agonist ivuxolimab in advanced cancers. Study information: Of the patients, three showed partial responses, one with hepatocellular carcinoma and two with cutaneous melanoma. Findings of the study overall: Among T cells, CD8+ cells averaged more expanded clones than CD4+ cells.

CDR1 and CDR2 from the germline V gene are SNHLY and FYNNEI. The length of the CDR3 is 11 residues. The V gene lost 11 bases and the J gene lost 1 base, with 8 bases spanning the gap. Exclusion applied to patients with autoimmune disease history or systemic immunosuppression. TCRdb's copy holds only in-frame clones and misses some; the assay was immunoSEQ multiplex PCR. Here the sample spans under 85,000 clones, about 88% being singletons. This clone was recorded a few times. What it binds is unknown. The source is an adult with an advanced solid tumor such as melanoma, head and neck, liver or kidney cancer. The starting material was CD4+ or CD8+ T cells sorted from blood, obtained in a trial of the OX40 agonist ivuxolimab. The rearrangement joins TRBV2 to TRBJ1-1; a possible D gene is TRBD1 (6 bases). The CDR3 bases are TGTGCCTCACAGGGGAACACTGAAGCTTTCTTT. Amino acids: CASQGNTEAFF.